The subject of this entry is one TCR beta chain. Its antigen is undetermined. This record comes from a study of cytomegalovirus exposure and HLA in healthy donors. Study-level results: Many donors carried some public TCRs, although rarity characterized most TCR sequences. Productive status was seen about 90% or about 30% of the time for most TCR beta V segments in an earlier analysis.

At sampling all donors were nominally healthy, likely with unrecorded immune exposures. 13 Jbeta primers and 60 Vbeta primers were used for the PCR. TCRdb's copy holds only in-frame clones and misses some; the assay was immunoSEQ multiplex PCR. The table lists about 250,000 clones, 80% of them singletons. The CDR3 runs 15 residues. Germline-derived CDR1 and CDR2 are MRHNA and SNTAGT. V gave up 5 bases and J gave up 0 bases, with 11 bases separating them. The source material was PBMCs. This receptor was obtained from a girl aged 2 to 9 in good health and CMV-seronegative. The V gene is TRBV6-4, the J gene TRBJ2-1; a weak D match, TRBD2 (6 bases). The CDR3 spells CASSLAPDSYNEQFF. The DNA of the CDR3 is TGTGCCAGCAGTCTAGCGCCTGACTCCTACAATGAGCAGTTCTTC.